The present T cell receptor beta chain was sequenced within a study of blood T cell repertoires in COVID-19 (TCRdb year 2020). Some background on the complete study: Samples covering the acute and convalescent phases of COVID-19 were provided by collaborators in the United States, Italy and Spain. The material from the prospective study consisted of cDNA or gDNA derived from T cells, B-cell-depleted T cells, or PBMCs. Deeply sampled blood TCRbeta repertoires from subjects exposed to, actively infected with, or recovered from COVID-19 were included in the dataset. The repertoires were made available in a free public database intended to serve as a resource for research on the immune response to SARS-CoV-2. Samples were obtained from the ongoing ImmuneRACE study (first 160 participants) and from over a thousand subjects provided by 6 global collaborators. Sample metadata almost always included a de-identified subject ID, COVID-19 status, age in years and sex. Where HLA class I and class II types were available, the types were taken from metadata supplied by the sample provider, not from assay-based typing. Study-level results and caveats: How much clinical and demographic metadata was included differed by source and by participant, and the metadata was provided uncurated.

The immunoSEQ Assay, a bias-controlled multiplex PCR, was used to amplify TCRbeta CDR3 regions from genomic DNA. Per the original workflow: Nucleated cell counts per sample were estimated from amplification of reference gene primers within the assay. To quantify the absolute abundance of each unique TCRbeta CDR3 rearrangement, sequence reads were collapsed and filtered. For each sample, productive Simpson clonality was calculated by taking the square root of Simpson's diversity index across productive rearrangements. TCRdb stores this immuneACCESS table with in-frame sequences only. Part of the clones is absent; in the studies checked, under half of the shortfall reflects unresolved V genes, and no reason is known for the rest. That table gives V, J and clone size, and the DNA gave D and trimming. Present in this sample are fewer than 300,000 clones, about 88% of which were seen just once. Under 4.5% of the sample is held by the ten biggest clonotypes.

Samples from volunteer blood donors who had recovered from COVID-19 were contributed by a second Seattle source. Each collaborating institution followed its own protocols to collect whole blood in K2EDTA tubes. For TCRbeta analysis, collaborator samples were shipped as frozen whole blood, as isolated PBMCs, or as DNA extracted from either sample type. Measured from the cysteine to the phenylalanine, the CDR3 is 16 residues long. Left in the record is the CDR3 DNA by itself, 48 bases read in frame from the first base. Here V drops 2 bases and J drops 3 bases, and the junction holds 10 bases not matched to any gene. CDR1 and CDR2 are read off the germline V gene (reference sequence) as LNHDA and SQIVND. This clone was observed a single time. The target of this receptor is not known. Base qualities are not recorded, but no much larger clone differs from it by a single base.

The clonotype originates from a man in his sixties who had recovered from COVID-19. The V and J genes are TRBV19 and TRBJ2-7; 7 bases in the middle match TRBD1. Material: peripheral blood. DNA sequence: TGTGCCAGTAGTATATTGGGACAGCCTTCCGTCTACGAGCAGTACTTC. This encodes CASSILGQPSVYEQYF.